This paragraph covers one TCR beta chain sequence. Its antigen is still unknown. No base-level quality is on record; no much larger clone is a single base apart. The entry originates in a study of blood T cell repertoires in COVID-19 (TCRdb year 2020). About the full investigation: The collaborator samples originated in the United States, Italy and Spain and spanned the acute and convalescent phases of COVID-19. Samples came from the ongoing ImmuneRACE study (first 160 participants) plus 1,254 subjects from 6 global collaborators. The prospective study material was composed of cDNA or gDNA derived from T cells, B-cell-depleted T cells, or PBMCs. Where available, HLA class I and class II types were obtained from metadata supplied by the sample provider rather than from assay-based typing. Deeply sampled blood TCRbeta repertoires from subjects exposed to, actively infected with, or recovered from COVID-19 were included in the dataset. The sample metadata nearly always contained a de-identified subject ID, COVID-19 status, age in years and sex. A freely available public database, intended as a resource for researchers studying the immune response to SARS-CoV-2, is where the repertoires were released. Beyond this particular receptor, the publication reports: Clinical and demographic metadata were provided uncurated, with the amount varying by source and participant.

At one collaborating source in Seattle, patients were enrolled during active infection and were followed longitudinally through the course of disease. Collaborating institutions collected whole blood in K2EDTA tubes following their own protocols. For TCRbeta analysis, collaborators shipped samples as frozen whole blood, isolated PBMCs, or DNA extracted from either of those sample types. TCRbeta CDR3 regions were amplified from genomic DNA by means of the immunoSEQ Assay, a bias-controlled multiplex PCR. The authors' analysis ran thus. Within the assay, amplification of reference gene primers was used to estimate how many nucleated cells each sample contained. To quantify the absolute abundance of each unique TCRbeta CDR3 rearrangement, sequence reads were collapsed and filtered. Productive Simpson clonality was computed per sample as the square root of Simpson's diversity index over productive rearrangements. TCRdb holds this immuneACCESS table with in-frame rearrangements only. Some clones are missing; in checked studies, unresolved V genes explain under half, and the rest has no known cause. V and J calls and clone size are those listed in that table; D and trimming were worked out from the DNA. The sample table records 120,000 to 150,000 clones; 84% of these occur just once. Of the sample, 8.9% falls within the top ten clones.

Specimen: peripheral blood. The sequence derives from a man aged 30 to 45 with COVID-19, enrolled during active disease.

The nucleotide sequence reads TGTGCCAGCAGTGAATCCGGTCGCGGGAGCTCTGGAAACACCATATATTTT. This gives the protein CASSESGRGSSGNTIYF. This chain is built from TRBV25-1 and TRBJ1-3, with the D gene call left open. V was cut back by 1 base and J by 0 bases, leaving a gap of 13 bases between them. CDR1 and CDR2 (MGHDK, SYGVNS) derive from the germline V gene. From the cysteine through the phenylalanine, the CDR3 covers 17 amino acids. Left in the record is the CDR3 DNA by itself, 51 bases read in frame from the first base.